Each of the 3 T cell receptor beta chains below was sequenced from the same sample in a study of T-cell memory formation after mild COVID-19 (dated by TCRdb to the early 2020s). Receptors were amplified or captured by 5' RACE. Sequencing used an Illumina NovaSeq 6000. TCRdb ran its own pipeline on the public reads, namely fastp trimming at Q25 and MiXCR clone calling, and kept in-frame beta chains. Rows with one shared CDR3 protein collapse into an entry with the most common genes and DNA. Across this sample there are about 560,000 distinct CDR3 sequences, with approximately 15% seen only once. About 8.1% of the sample belongs to the ten largest clones. Material for sequencing was PBMCs or a T cell subset sorted from them (not recorded which). These receptors were obtained from an adult woman who had mild COVID-19 (a few samples of this study predate the infection). The sample titles of this study are shuffled in the database, so cell type and time point are left out; the donor was told from shared clones.

This clonotype was seen only a few times. The chain is built from TRBV5-1 and TRBJ2-3, with TRBD2 identical over 9 bases. The CDR3 spans 16 residues. CDR1 is SGHRS and CDR2 is YFSETQ in the germline V gene. V shed 0 bases, J shed 0 bases, and the junction held 2 bases outside the gene matches. CDR3 residues: CASSLAGTSSTDTQYF. The CDR3 coding sequence is TGCGCCAGCAGCTTGGCCGGGACTAGCAGCACAGATACGCAGTATTTT.

The V gene is TRBV10-3, the J gene TRBJ1-5; D not resolved. Trimming stripped 2 bases from V and 5 bases from J, with 7 bases between. The CDR3 runs 13 residues. CDR1 ENHRY and CDR2 SYGVKD come from the germline V gene. The CDR3 DNA reads TGTGCCATCAGTGAGGGGGTGGATCAGCCCCAGCATTTT. Its translation is CAISEGVDQPQHF.

The table lists this clonotype with a few counts. This chain links TRBV9 with TRBJ2-1; D uncertain. The V end was cut by 0 bases, the J end by 4 bases, with 14 bases between. Germline V gene sequence: CDR1 SGDLS, CDR2 YYNGEE. The CDR3 is 16 residues long. In nucleotides, the CDR3 is TGTGCCAGCAGCGTAGAACCGACGGATTTATACAATGAGCAGTTCTTC. Amino acids: CASSVEPTDLYNEQFF.